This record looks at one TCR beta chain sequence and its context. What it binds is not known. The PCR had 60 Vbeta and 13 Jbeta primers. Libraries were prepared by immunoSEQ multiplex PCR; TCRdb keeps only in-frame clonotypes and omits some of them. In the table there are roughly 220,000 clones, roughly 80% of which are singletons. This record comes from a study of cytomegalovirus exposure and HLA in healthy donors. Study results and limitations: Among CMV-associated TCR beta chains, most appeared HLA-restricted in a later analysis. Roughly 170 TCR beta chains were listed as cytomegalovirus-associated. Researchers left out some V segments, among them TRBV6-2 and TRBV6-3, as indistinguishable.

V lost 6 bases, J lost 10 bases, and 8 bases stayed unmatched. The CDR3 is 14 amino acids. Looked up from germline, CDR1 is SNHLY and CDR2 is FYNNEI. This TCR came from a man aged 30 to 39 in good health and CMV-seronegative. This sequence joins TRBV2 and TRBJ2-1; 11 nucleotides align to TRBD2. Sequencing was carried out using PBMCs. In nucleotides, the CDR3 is TGTGCCAGCAGAGAGCGAACTAGCGGGGGAGAGCAGTTCTTC. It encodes CASRERTSGGEQFF.